This TCR beta chain is from a study of cytomegalovirus exposure and HLA in healthy donors. In the PCR, 60 Vbeta and 13 Jbeta primers were used. Assay: immunoSEQ multiplex PCR; the TCRdb copy retains only in-frame clones and omits some. This sample contains approximately 150,000 clones. Points on this clone: Its antigen is undetermined.

CDR1 is LNHNV and CDR2 is YYDKDF in the germline V gene (reference sequence). This CDR3 has 17 residues. J was trimmed by 0 bases and V by 4 bases; bases with no gene match: 7. Whole-study findings and limits: There were several of the most significant clusters that appeared linked to common viral pathogens in a later analysis.

Material: PBMCs. The rearrangement joins TRBV15 to TRBJ1-5, with 9 bases that match TRBD1. The receptor was isolated from a woman aged 45-65 years in good health and CMV-seronegative. The CDR3 sequence is CATSTAGQGFSNQPQHF. The CDR3 region has the DNA TGTGCCACCAGCACTGCGGGACAGGGCTTTAGCAATCAGCCCCAGCATTTT. Variable domain in full (rest from reference TRBV15 and TRBJ1-5): DAMVIQNPRYQVTQFGKPVTLSCSQTLNHNVMYWYQQKSSQAPKLLFHYYDKDFNNEADTPDNFQSRRPNTSFCFLDIRSPGLGDTAMYLCATSTAGQGFSNQPQHFGDGTRLSIL.